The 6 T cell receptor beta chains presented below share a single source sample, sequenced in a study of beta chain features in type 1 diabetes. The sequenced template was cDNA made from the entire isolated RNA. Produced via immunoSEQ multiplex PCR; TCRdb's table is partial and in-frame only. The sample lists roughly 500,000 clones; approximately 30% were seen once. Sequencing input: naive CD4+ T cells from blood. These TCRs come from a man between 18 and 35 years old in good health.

Here the CDR3 reads CASSLPSGGFHTGELFF. The CDR3 DNA reads TGCGCCAGCAGCTTGCCTAGCGGGGGGTTTCACACCGGGGAGCTGTTTTTT. The chain carries TRBV5-1 and TRBJ2-2; TRBD2 aligns across 11 bases. This CDR3 is 17 amino acids long. In germline, CDR1 is SGHRS, CDR2 YFSETQ. J gave up 3 bases and V 1 base, and 5 bases lay outside the gene matches. The variable domain in full, completed from reference TRBV5-1 and TRBJ2-2, reads KAGVTQTPRYLIKTRGQQVTLSCSPISGHRSVSWYQQTPGQGLQFLFEYFSETQRNKGNFPGRFSGRQFSNSRSEMNVSTLELGDSALYLCASSLPSGGFHTGELFFGEGSRLTVL.

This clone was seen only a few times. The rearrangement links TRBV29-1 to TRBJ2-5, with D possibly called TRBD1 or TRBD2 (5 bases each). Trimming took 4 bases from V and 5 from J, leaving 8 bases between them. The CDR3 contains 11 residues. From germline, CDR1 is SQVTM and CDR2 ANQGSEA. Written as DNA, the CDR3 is TGCAGCGTTGGGGACCCGGAGACCCAGTACTTC. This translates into CSVGDPETQYF.

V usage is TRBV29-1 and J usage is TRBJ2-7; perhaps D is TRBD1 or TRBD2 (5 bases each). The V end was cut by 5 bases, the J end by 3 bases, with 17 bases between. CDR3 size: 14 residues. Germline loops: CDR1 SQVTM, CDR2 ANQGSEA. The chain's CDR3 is CSVLFKGTDYEQYF. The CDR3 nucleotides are TGCAGCGTTCTCTTCAAAGGGACCGACTACGAGCAGTACTTC.

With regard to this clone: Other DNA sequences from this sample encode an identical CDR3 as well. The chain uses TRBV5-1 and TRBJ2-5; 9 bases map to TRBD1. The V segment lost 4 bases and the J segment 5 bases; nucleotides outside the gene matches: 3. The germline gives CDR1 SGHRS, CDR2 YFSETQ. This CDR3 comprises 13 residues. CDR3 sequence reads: CASSGTGTETQYF. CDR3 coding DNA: TGCGCCAGCAGCGGGACAGGGACCGAGACCCAGTACTTC. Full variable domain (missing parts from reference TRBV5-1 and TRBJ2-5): KAGVTQTPRYLIKTRGQQVTLSCSPISGHRSVSWYQQTPGQGLQFLFEYFSETQRNKGNFPGRFSGRQFSNSRSEMNVSTLELGDSALYLCASSGTGTETQYFGPGTRLLVL.

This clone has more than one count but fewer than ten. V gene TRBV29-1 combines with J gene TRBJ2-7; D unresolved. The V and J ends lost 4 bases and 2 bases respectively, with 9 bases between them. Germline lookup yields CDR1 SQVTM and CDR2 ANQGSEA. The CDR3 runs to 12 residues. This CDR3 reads CSVGEATYEQYF. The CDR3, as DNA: TGCAGCGTTGGAGAGGCTACCTACGAGCAGTACTTC.

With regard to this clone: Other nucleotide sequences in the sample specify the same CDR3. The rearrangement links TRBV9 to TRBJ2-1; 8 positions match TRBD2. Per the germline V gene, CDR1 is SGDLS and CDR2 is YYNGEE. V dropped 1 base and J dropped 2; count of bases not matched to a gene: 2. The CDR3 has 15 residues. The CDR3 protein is CASSVLAGAYNEQFF. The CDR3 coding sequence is TGTGCCAGCAGCGTACTAGCGGGTGCCTACAATGAGCAGTTCTTC.